The T cell receptor (beta chain) under discussion was sequenced for a study of blood T cell repertoires in COVID-19. The CDR3 is 13 residues long. Trimming cost V 1 base and J 7 bases, with 8 bases left between them. Germline values: CDR1 SGHAT, CDR2 FQNNGV. As concerns this clone: Different DNA sequences within this sample yield the same CDR3.

Clones were read by immunoSEQ multiplex PCR, and TCRdb kept only the in-frame ones, dropping some. The table has around 33,000 clones, under 85% seen once. Sequenced input: peripheral blood. This sequence joins TRBV11-2 and TRBJ2-1; D not resolved. This TCR came from a man aged 80 or over with acute or convalescent COVID-19. CDR3 sequence: CASSLGSGNEQFF. CDR3 nucleotide sequence: TGTGCCAGCAGCTTAGGTTCCGGGAATGAGCAGTTCTTC. Drawing the rest from reference TRBV11-2 and TRBJ2-1, the complete variable domain is EAGVAQSPRYKIIEKRQSVAFWCNPISGHATLYWYQQILGQGPKLLIQFQNNGVVDDSQLPKDRFSAERLKGVDSTLKIQPAKLEDSAVYLCASSLGSGNEQFFGPGTRLTVL.